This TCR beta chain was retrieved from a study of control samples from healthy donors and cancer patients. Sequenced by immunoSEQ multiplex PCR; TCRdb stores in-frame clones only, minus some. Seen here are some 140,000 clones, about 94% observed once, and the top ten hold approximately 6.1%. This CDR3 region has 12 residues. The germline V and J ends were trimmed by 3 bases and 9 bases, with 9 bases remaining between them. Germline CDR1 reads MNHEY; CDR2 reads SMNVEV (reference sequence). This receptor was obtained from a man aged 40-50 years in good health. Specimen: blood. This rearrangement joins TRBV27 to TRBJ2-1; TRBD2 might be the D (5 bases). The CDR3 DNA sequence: TGTGCCAGCAGTTTCCCCGGAGGTGAGCAGTTCTTC. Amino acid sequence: CASSFPGGEQFF.